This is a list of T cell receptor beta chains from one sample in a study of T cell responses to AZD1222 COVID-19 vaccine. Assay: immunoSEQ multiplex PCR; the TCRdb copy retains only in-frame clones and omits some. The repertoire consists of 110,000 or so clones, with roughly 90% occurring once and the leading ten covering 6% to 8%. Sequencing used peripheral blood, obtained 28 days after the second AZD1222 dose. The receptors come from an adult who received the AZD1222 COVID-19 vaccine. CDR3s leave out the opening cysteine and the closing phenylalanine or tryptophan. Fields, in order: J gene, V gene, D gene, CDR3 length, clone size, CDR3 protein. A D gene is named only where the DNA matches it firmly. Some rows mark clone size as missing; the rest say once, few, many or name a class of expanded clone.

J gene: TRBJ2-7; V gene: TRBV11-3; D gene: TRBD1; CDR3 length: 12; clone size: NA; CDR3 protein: ASSSGTGAYEQY
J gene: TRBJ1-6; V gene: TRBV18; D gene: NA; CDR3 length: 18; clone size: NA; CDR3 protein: ASSSPLGFLRGSYNSPLH
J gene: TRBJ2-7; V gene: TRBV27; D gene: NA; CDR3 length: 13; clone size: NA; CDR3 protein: ASSIVGQLSYEQY
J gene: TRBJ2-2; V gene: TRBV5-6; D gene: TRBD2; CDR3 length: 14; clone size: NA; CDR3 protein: ASSLRFREETGELF
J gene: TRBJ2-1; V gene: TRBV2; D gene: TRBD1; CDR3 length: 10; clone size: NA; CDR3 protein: AIDRVYNEQF
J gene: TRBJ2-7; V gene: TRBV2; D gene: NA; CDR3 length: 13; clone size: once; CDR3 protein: ASSGILPNGNEQY
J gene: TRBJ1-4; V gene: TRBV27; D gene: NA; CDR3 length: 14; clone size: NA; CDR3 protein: ASSFTETATNEKLF
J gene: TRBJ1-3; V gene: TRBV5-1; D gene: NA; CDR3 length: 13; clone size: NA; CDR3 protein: ASSLDGGPENTIY
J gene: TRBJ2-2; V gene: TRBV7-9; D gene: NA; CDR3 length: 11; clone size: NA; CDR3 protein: ASSLRPGGELF
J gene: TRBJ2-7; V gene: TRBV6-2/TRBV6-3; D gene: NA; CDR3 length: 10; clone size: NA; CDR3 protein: ASSSGAYEQY
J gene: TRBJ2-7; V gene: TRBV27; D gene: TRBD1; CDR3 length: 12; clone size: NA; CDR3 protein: ASSRSTGVYEQY
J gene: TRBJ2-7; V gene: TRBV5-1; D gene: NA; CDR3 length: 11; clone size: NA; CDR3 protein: ASKEPSSYEQY
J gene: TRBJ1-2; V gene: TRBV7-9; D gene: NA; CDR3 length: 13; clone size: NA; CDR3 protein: ASSSQGGFNYGYT
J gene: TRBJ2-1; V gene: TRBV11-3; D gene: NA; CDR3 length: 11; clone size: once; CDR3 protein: ASTPGTYNEQF
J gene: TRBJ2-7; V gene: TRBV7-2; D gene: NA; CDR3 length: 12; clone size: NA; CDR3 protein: ASSLDGEAREQY
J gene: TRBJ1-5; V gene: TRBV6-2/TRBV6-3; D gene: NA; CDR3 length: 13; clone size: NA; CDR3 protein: ASSYQQGLNQPQH
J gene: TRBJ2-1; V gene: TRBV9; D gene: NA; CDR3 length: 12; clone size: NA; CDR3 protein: ASSPTGRYNEQF
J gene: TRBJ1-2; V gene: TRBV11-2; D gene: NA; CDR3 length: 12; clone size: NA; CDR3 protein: ASSGRGDFYGYT
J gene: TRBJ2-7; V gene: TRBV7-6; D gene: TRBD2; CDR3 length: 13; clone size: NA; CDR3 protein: ASSLETSVIYEQY